Below are 2 T cell receptor beta chains sequenced from a single sample in a study of identical twins. Using its own MiXCR run on the 5' RACE reads, TCRdb lists one record per CDR3 protein. This sample has a few hundred thousand distinct CDR3 sequences, with about 8% found just once. Another study also made use of these data, one on yellow fever vaccine responses in identical twins.

What was sequenced was CD8+ T cells sorted from blood. The source is a woman between 18 and 29 years old in good health.

This clonotype was recorded many times. This chain connects TRBV7-9 to TRBJ2-5, with D perhaps TRBD1 (6 bases). The CDR3 has 15 amino acids. With 2 bases removed from V and 0 bases from J, the gap between germline ends came to 10 bases. The germline V gene has CDR1 SEHNR and CDR2 FQNEAQ (reference sequence). The CDR3 bases are TGTGCCAGCAGCTTACCAGGGGCTGACCAAGAGACCCAGTACTTC. Protein product: CASSLPGADQETQYF.

This sequence joins TRBV5-6 and TRBJ2-2; TRBD1 aligns across 10 bases. The CDR3 extends over 17 amino acids. CDR1 SGHDT and CDR2 YYEEEE come from the germline V gene. Germline trimming cut 1 base from V and 5 bases from J; bases unmatched to any gene: 8. The CDR3: CASSLFGTGVWTGELFF. In DNA, the CDR3 is TGTGCCAGCAGCTTGTTTGGGACAGGGGTTTGGACCGGGGAGCTGTTTTTT. Full variable domain (rest looked up from reference TRBV5-6 and TRBJ2-2): DAGVTQSPTHLIKTRGQQVTLRCSPKSGHDTVSWYQQALGQGPQFIFQYYEEEERQRGNFPDRFSGHQFPNYSSELNVNALLLGDSALYLCASSLFGTGVWTGELFFGEGSRLTVL.